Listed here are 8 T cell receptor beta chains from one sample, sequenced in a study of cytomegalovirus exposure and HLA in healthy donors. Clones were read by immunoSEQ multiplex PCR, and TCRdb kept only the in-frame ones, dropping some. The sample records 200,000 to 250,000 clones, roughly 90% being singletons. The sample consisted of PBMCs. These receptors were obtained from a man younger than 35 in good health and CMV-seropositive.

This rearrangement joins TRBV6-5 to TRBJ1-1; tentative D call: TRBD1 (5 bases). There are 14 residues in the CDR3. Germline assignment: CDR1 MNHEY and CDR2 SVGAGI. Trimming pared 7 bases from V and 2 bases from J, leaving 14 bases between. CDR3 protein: CASTSGQVNTEAFF. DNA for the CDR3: TGTGCCAGCACGTCGGGGCAGGTCAACACTGAAGCTTTCTTT.

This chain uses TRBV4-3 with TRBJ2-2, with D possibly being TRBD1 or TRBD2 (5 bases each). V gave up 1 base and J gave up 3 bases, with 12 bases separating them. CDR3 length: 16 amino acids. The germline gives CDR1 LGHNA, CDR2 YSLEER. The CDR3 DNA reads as TGCGCCAGCAGCCAAGTCGAGGGGCCCTACACCGGGGAGCTGTTTTTT. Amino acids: CASSQVEGPYTGELFF.

CDR3: CASSLDTEETQYF. The CDR3 region has the DNA TGTGCCAGCAGCTTAGACACAGAAGAGACCCAGTACTTC. The J gene is TRBJ2-5, the V gene TRBV7-9, with no clear D. CDR1 and CDR2 from the germline V gene are SEHNR and FQNEAQ (reference sequence). Trimming shortened V by 1 base and J by 3 bases, and 6 bases separated the two germline ends. This CDR3 has 13 residues.

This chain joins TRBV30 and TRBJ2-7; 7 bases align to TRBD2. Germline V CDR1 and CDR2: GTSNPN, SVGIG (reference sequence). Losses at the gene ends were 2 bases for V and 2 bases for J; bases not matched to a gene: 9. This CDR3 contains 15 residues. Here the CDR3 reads CAWSLVWGGAYEQYF. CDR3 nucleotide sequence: TGTGCCTGGAGTTTGGTTTGGGGGGGTGCCTACGAGCAGTACTTC.

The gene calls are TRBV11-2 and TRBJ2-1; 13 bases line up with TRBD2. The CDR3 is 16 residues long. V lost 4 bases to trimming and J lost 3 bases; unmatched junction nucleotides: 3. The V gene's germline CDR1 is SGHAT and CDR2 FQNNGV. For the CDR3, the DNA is TGTGCCAGCAGCTCACTAGCGGGAGGGCACTACAATGAGCAGTTCTTC. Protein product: CASSSLAGGHYNEQFF.

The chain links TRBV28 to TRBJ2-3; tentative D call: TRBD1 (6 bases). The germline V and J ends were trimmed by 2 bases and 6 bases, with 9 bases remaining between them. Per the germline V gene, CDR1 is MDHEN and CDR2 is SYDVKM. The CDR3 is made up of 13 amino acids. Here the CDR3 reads CASSLHRADTQYF. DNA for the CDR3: TGTGCCAGCAGTTTACACAGGGCGGATACGCAGTATTTT.

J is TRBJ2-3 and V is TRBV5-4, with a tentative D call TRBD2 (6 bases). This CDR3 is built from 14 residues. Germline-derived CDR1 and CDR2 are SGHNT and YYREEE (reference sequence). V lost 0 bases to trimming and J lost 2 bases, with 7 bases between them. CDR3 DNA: TGTGCCAGCAGCTTGGGCGGGGCCACAGATACGCAGTATTTT. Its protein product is CASSLGGATDTQYF.

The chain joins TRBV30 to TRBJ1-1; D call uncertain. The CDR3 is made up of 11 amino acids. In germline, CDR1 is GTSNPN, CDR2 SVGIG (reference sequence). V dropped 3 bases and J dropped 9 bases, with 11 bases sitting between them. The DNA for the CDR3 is TGTGCCTGGAGGCAGGAAGGCCAAGCTTTCTTT. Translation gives CAWRQEGQAFF.